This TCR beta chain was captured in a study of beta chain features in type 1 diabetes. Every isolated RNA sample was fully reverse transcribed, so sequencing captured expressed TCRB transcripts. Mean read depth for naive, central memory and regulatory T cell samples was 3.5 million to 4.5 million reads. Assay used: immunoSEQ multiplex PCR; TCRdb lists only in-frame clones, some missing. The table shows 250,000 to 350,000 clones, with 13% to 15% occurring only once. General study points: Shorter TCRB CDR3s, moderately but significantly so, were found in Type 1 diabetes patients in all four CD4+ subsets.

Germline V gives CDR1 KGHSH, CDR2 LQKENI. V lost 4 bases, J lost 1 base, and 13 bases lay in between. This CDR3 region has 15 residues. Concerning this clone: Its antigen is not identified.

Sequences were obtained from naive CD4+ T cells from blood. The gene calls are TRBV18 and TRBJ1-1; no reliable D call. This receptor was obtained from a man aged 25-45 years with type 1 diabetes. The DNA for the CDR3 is TGTGCCAGCTCACTTTCGGGCGCGGGGAACACTGAAGCTTTCTTT. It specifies CASSLSGAGNTEAFF.